This record looks at one T cell receptor beta chain sequence and its context. What antigen it recognizes has not been identified. No conserved phenylalanine or tryptophan is present at the end of the CDR3, so a read error is the likely explanation. The data stem from a study of cytomegalovirus exposure and HLA in healthy donors (dated by TCRdb to the late 2010s). About the investigation overall: In an earlier analysis of fewer than 750 of the donors, approximately 260 Gb of sequence data and 100 million or so unique TCR beta sequences from roughly 200 million T cells were reported. Rather than using new phenotypic data, the later analysis identified candidate immune exposures from TCR beta sequences and from how often those sequences occurred across donors. The study aimed to test whether signatures of past pathogen exposure could be identified by cataloging public T cell receptors. Roughly 310 gigabases of sequencing data and some 85 million unique TCR sequences were included in an early release covering about 600 HLA-typed donors. A later genetic analysis used genome-wide SNP genotypes for about 60% of the roughly 700 donors, treating that subset as a discovery cohort. To decide whether each TCR beta V gene segment behaved as functional or pseudogenic, an earlier analysis of fewer than 750 of the donors relied on high-throughput TCR beta sequencing. A later analysis re-analyzed previously published TCR beta repertoires from approximately 670 donors and added high-resolution HLA genotyping to study TCR occurrence patterns. Typing coverage varied by locus: roughly 629-640 donors for A, B, C, DRB1 and DQB1; approximately 520 for DQA1; more than 600 for DPA1; about 450 for DPB1. To predict cytomegalovirus infection status, the study combined high-throughput TCR immunosequencing, statistical association of individual TCRs with disease status, and machine learning. Along with the roughly 700-subject first cohort, a separate validation cohort of around 110 different subjects was used. All discovery cohort repertoires had been generated on a single sequencing platform. The study profiled the T cell repertoires of hundreds of subjects by immunosequencing and related them to cytomegalovirus serostatus. Both class I and class II loci were covered by HLA typing, at four-digit resolution. Among the approximately 420 genotyped donors, approximately 82% belonged to the genetic ancestry cluster associated with self-reported Caucasian donors. Roughly five DR-DQ haplotypes were handled as single units for association and clustering because linkage in the cohort was strong. Among about 400 genotyped donors of the cohort, an average of around 250,000 unique TCR beta nucleotide sequences was sequenced per donor, of which about 19% were non-productive. Donor age, sex, ethnicity and CMV serostatus were compiled alongside the repertoire data. The study at large found these results: At a false discovery rate of 0.05, a later analysis linked some 18,000 TCR beta sequences to specific HLA alleles. In a later analysis, HLA-associated TCR beta chains were found to be more clonally expanded and to have lower generation probabilities than equally common non-associated chains. According to a later genetic analysis, donors in an Asian-associated ancestry cluster had fewer N-insertions in productive TCRs than the approximately 610-donor mean. The sequencing pipeline was judged likely to have produced a cluster of highly shared sequence variants as a technical artifact. CMV serostatus was the only immune exposure information available for the cohort. It was suggested by the authors that the approach could potentially be generalized to other disease states and immunological phenotypes. Because counts were too low, more than 15 rarely observed V segments, including chromosome 9 orphons, were left out of the earlier analysis of 500 to 650 of the donors. In an earlier analysis of some 550 of the donors, most TCR beta V segments were observed in productive rearrangements about 87% or about 30% of the time, broadly matching IMGT annotations. Most CMV-associated TCR beta chains appeared to be HLA-restricted in a later analysis, and the HLA associations seemed to be driven largely by CMV exposure. In the study, approximately 160 TCR beta chains were listed as associated with cytomegalovirus. In both the original and validation cohorts, the classifier was reported to diagnose cytomegalovirus status with high specificity and sensitivity. Correlated functional status among segregating V segments might reflect linkage disequilibrium, but an unknown experimental factor could not be ruled out. In vitro tests confirmed that a few of the cytomegalovirus-associated TCR beta chains recognize cytomegalovirus antigens. When HLA alleles, especially DR and DQ, strongly co-occurred, attributing TCR associations to individual alleles was difficult. In this cohort, only TCR beta chains were sequenced, and detectable features were limited by the absence of alpha or paired-chain data. Most TCR sequences were observed very rarely across donors, whereas some public TCRs were present in many individuals. A later genetic analysis associated a missense DCLRE1C variant with V-gene and J-gene trimming of TCR beta chains, and an independent cohort replicated the association. In a later analysis, several top co-occurrence clusters were reported to appear linked to parvovirus B19, influenza, CMV and Epstein-Barr virus. Because the 87-base-pair reads could not distinguish some IMGT-functional V segments, including TRBV6-2 and TRBV6-3, those segments were excluded. Presence/absence analyses assumed roughly uniform sequencing depth across donors, an assumption that may not hold. Because HLA typing was missing for some donors at each locus, association tests included only the typed subset. In a later analysis, the rate of TCR association differed among HLA loci, with DRB1 alleles having the most associated TCRs and HLA-C alleles having the fewest. A further reported finding was that TCR beta sequences accurately predicted the HLA-A and HLA-B alleles for most subjects in the first cohort.

The cohort was made up of around 720 healthy bone marrow donors. At the time of sampling, all cohort members were nominally healthy, though unrecorded immune exposures were likely present. Of the approximately 700 cohort members, about 280 had positive CMV serostatus and about 360 had negative CMV serostatus, and CMV serostatus was not recorded for the donor. A peripheral blood sample was provided by each donor, and peripheral blood mononuclear cells were used for TCR beta sequencing. The Qiagen DNeasy Blood Extraction Kit was used to extract genomic DNA from the blood cell samples. V is cut by 7 bases and J by 8 bases, and the space between the germline ends is 8 bases. Ends included, the CDR3 has 10 residues. Of the read, only the CDR3 DNA is kept; its 30 bases are in frame from base 1. Via the germline V gene, CDR1 is SNHLY and CDR2 FYNNEI. Library construction relied on the immunoSEQ multiplex PCR assay. For the multiplex PCR, a mixture combining 60 forward primers for TCR Vbeta segments and 13 reverse primers for TCR Jbeta segments was used. The CDR3 region of rearranged TCR beta genes was amplified from genomic DNA with a multiplex PCR assay. The amplified TCR beta libraries were sequenced on the Illumina HiSeq System as 87-base-pair reads. Concerning the study's data processing: Across the 500 to 850 repertoires, a later analysis counted roughly 77 million unique TCR beta chains, approximately 10 million of which were shared by at least two donors. Raw reads were error-corrected and collapsed into unique sequences by a nearest-neighbor algorithm in which closely related sequences were merged to remove PCR and sequencing errors. CDR3 sequences were aligned to IMGT reference sequences to assign V, D and J gene segments. For a sequence to be retained, at least a six-nucleotide match to both a V gene segment and a J gene segment was required. A rearrangement counted as productive if the CDR3 had no stop codons and remained in frame with V and J, and every other rearrangement counted as non-productive. CDR3 was defined by IMGT convention, running from the second conserved V-encoded cysteine to the conserved J-encoded phenylalanine. Sequences without an unambiguous match to a single V gene segment were excluded from the earlier analysis of over 500 of the donors. An earlier analysis of fewer than 750 of the donors classified V segments as functional when productive rearrangements were above 56.7% and as segregating when the standard deviation between donors was above 5%. A statistical classification framework was developed to diagnose cytomegalovirus status using the catalog of TCR beta chain sequences. In a later analysis, TCR nucleotide sequences were compared against IMGT/GENE-DB human TR gene sequences so that V and J genes could be assigned. The TCRdist pipeline was used in a later analysis to assign CDR3 sequences and most-parsimonious VDJ recombination scenarios. A later analysis defined each TCR beta chain by its CDR3 amino acid sequence plus V-gene family, and excluded reads lacking a unique V-gene family. To address suspected cross-contamination and a sequencing artifact, a later analysis removed roughly 640 highly shared, low-generation-probability nucleotide sequences. For each public chain, a later analysis derived a clonal expansion index from normalized ranks of inferred template counts within each repertoire. A later analysis computed generation probabilities with a VDJ recombination model fitted to out-of-frame rearrangements, and checked the results against IGoR. A later analysis scored TCR-TCR, TCR-HLA and TCR-CMV co-occurrence with hypergeometric tests, applying a repertoire-size bias correction to TCR pairs. To estimate false discovery rates, a later analysis permuted the HLA or CMV assignments 20 times. In a later analysis, co-occurring TCRs were grouped with DBSCAN, and TCRdist sequence similarity was added when clustering was performed within HLA-allele-positive subsets. For co-occurrence clustering, repertoires with fewer than 30,000 or more than 120,000 public chains were excluded, along with 4 to 6 repertoires with anomalous nucleotide sharing. Held by TCRdb, this immuneACCESS table contains in-frame sequences only and omits some clones. Under half of the omission traces to an unresolved V gene where checked; the cause of the rest is unknown. V, J and clone size reflect that table, while D and trimming were determined from the DNA. This sample has approximately 70,000 clones in its table, and around 74% of those were observed once. The leading ten clones occupy 9.5% to 12% of the sample.

The TCR was taken from a human donor in good health. The chain links TRBV2 with TRBJ1-1; a confident D gene designation cannot be given. The material sequenced was PBMCs. The sequenced DNA is TGTGCCAGCAATGGGCAGGAAGCTTTCCTT. This encodes CASNGQEAFL.